This is a list of T cell receptor beta chains from one sample in a study of shared clonotypes between healthy human individuals. The data were produced by immunoSEQ multiplex PCR, yet TCRdb's version contains in-frame clones alone and is incomplete. The top ten hold 1.7% of the sample, which has roughly 760,000 clones, approximately 79% seen once. The sample was memory CD4+ T cells sorted from blood. Source of these receptors: a woman aged 25 to 39 in good health. Each CDR3 is given with its conserved first and last residue. A D gene is named only where the DNA matches it firmly. Only part of the rows carry a size: once, few, many, or a class if the clone is expanded.

J: TRBJ2-2; size: NA; D: NA; V: TRBV5-1; CDR3: CASSLEGVPGELFF; DNA: TGCGCCAGCAGCTTGGAAGGGGTACCCGGGGAGCTGTTTTTT
J: TRBJ2-1; size: once; D: TRBD2; V: TRBV19; CDR3: CATYTSGRGGEQFF; DNA: TGTGCCACCTATACTAGCGGGAGGGGGGGTGAGCAGTTCTTC
J: TRBJ1-5; size: NA; D: NA; V: TRBV6-1; CDR3: CASSEQGANQPQHF; DNA: TGTGCCAGCAGTGAGCAGGGTGCGAATCAGCCCCAGCATTTT
J: TRBJ2-3; size: NA; D: TRBD2; V: TRBV5-1; CDR3: CASGSGTSGITDTQYF; DNA: TGCGCCAGCGGCTCCGGGACTAGCGGAATCACAGATACGCAGTATTTT
J: TRBJ2-2; size: NA; D: TRBD2; V: TRBV7-3; CDR3: CASSSATSRTGELFF; DNA: TGTGCCAGCAGCTCTGCGACTAGCCGCACCGGGGAGCTGTTTTTT
J: TRBJ2-6; size: NA; D: TRBD1; V: TRBV4-1; CDR3: CASSQGQGPKSGANVLTF; DNA: TGCGCCAGCAGCCAAGGACAGGGCCCAAAGTCTGGGGCCAACGTCCTGACTTTC
J: TRBJ2-7; size: many; D: NA; V: TRBV6-1; CDR3: CASSEIFRWQYF; DNA: TGTGCCAGCAGTGAAATTTTCCGATGGCAGTACTTC
J: TRBJ1-1; size: NA; D: TRBD1; V: TRBV7-8; CDR3: CASSKGGQGNTEAFF; DNA: TGTGCCAGCAGCAAGGGAGGACAGGGGAACACTGAAGCTTTCTTT
J: TRBJ1-1; size: NA; D: NA; V: TRBV6-1; CDR3: CASSAEGGLAAFF; DNA: TGTGCCAGCAGTGCGGAGGGGGGGTTGGCGGCTTTCTTT
J: TRBJ1-4; size: NA; D: TRBD1; V: TRBV2; CDR3: CASSETGTGDEKLFF; DNA: TGTGCCAGCAGTGAAACCGGGACAGGGGACGAAAAACTGTTTTTT
J: TRBJ2-7; size: many; D: TRBD1; V: TRBV7-9; CDR3: CASSTRQGPPYEQYF; DNA: TGTGCCAGCAGCACACGACAGGGGCCGCCCTACGAGCAGTACTTC